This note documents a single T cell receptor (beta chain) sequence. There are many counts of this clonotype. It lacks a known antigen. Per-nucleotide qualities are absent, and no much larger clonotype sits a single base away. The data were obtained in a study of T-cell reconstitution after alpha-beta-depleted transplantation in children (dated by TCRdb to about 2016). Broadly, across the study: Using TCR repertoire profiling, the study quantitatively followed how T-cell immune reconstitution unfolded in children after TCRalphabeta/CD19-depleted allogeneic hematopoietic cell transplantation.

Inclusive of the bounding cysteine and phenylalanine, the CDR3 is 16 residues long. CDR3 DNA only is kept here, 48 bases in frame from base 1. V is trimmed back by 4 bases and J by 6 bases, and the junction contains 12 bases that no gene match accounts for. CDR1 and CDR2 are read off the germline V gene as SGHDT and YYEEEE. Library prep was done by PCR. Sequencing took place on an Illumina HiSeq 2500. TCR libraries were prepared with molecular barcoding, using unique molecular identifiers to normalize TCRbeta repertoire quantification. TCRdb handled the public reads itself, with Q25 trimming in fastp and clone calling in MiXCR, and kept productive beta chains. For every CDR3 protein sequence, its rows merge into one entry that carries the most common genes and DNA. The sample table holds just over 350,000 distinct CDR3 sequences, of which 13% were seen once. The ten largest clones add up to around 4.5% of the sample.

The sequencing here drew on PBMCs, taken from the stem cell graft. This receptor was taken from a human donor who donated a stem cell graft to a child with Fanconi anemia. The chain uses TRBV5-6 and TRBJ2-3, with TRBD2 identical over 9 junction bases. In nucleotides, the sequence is TGTGCCAGCAGCACAGTAGCGGGGGCCGTGGCGGATACGCAGTATTTT. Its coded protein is CASSTVAGAVADTQYF.